This T cell receptor (beta chain) derives from a study of cytomegalovirus exposure and HLA in healthy donors. Study results and caveats: The authors listed about 170 TCR beta chains as cytomegalovirus-associated. The tendency of first-cohort TCR clusters to co-occur in the 110 or so validation repertoires emerged from a later analysis. The majority of TCR sequences were rare, yet some public TCRs appeared in many donors. The authors confirmed in vitro that three CMV-associated chains were specific for CMV antigens.

This CDR3 comprises 15 residues. The germline V and J ends were trimmed by 5 bases and 4 bases, with 15 bases remaining between them. Germline assignment: CDR1 LGHNA and CDR2 YNFKEQ. This clone has a single count. Its antigen is undetermined. Data came from immunoSEQ multiplex PCR; TCRdb stores just in-frame clones and leaves some out. The repertoire holds roughly 310,000 clones, with 70% to 90% as singletons. The rearrangement links TRBV4-2 to TRBJ2-1; no clear D. The source material was PBMCs. This clonotype was obtained from a man aged 25 to 40 in good health and CMV-seronegative. CDR3 in DNA: TGTGCCAGCAGCTTTACAGAAAACAAGTACAATGAGCAGTTCTTC. Its translation is CASSFTENKYNEQFF.